What follows are 14 T cell receptor beta chains derived from one specimen sequenced in a study of blood T cell repertoires in COVID-19. The data were produced by immunoSEQ multiplex PCR, yet TCRdb's version contains in-frame clones alone and is incomplete. The table shows approximately 210,000 clones, with roughly 80% occurring only once. Input material: peripheral blood. The receptors shown here come from a woman aged 70-85 years with active or convalescent COVID-19.

This chain connects TRBV3-1 (or the pseudogene TRBV3-2) to TRBJ2-3; 9 bases line up with TRBD2. CDR3 length equals 14 residues. V trimming: 1 base; J trimming: 10 bases; junction bases outside the gene matches: 6. CDR1 is LGHDT and CDR2 is YNNKEL in the germline V gene (reference sequence). CDR3 nucleotide sequence: TGTGCCAGCAGCCAAGTGGGGACTAGCAGCGCGCAGTATTTT. Amino acid sequence: CASSQVGTSSAQYF.

The chain recombines TRBV27 with TRBJ1-1, with D maybe TRBD1 (5 bases). This CDR3 contains 15 residues. Germline-derived CDR1 and CDR2 are MNHEY and SMNVEV (reference sequence). The V and J ends lost 0 bases and 11 bases respectively, with 19 bases between them. The CDR3 DNA reads TGTGCCAGCAGTTTATCTTCGGGGGGGACGATGTGGGCTTTCTTT. Its protein product is CASSLSSGGTMWAFF.

This sequence joins TRBV3-1 (or the pseudogene TRBV3-2) and TRBJ2-7; 10 positions agree with TRBD2. CDR3 length equals 16 residues. The V gene end was trimmed by 0 bases and the J gene end by 2 bases; junction bases not matched to a gene: 4. Germline-derived CDR1 and CDR2 are LGHDT and YNNKEL (reference sequence). Here the CDR3 reads CASSQDGLAGAYEQYF. DNA for the CDR3: TGTGCCAGCAGCCAAGATGGGCTAGCGGGAGCCTACGAGCAGTACTTC.

The CDR3 DNA reads TGTGCCAGCAGTGACTCGAAACAGGGCGGAACCGGGGAGCTGTTTTTT. It encodes CASSDSKQGGTGELFF. V usage is TRBV6-4 and J usage is TRBJ2-2, with D possibly TRBD1 on 6 matching bases. The germline gives CDR1 MRHNA, CDR2 SNTAGT. Trimming shortened V by 0 bases and J by 5 bases, and 13 bases separated the two germline ends. The CDR3 covers 16 residues.

The chain carries TRBV7-6 and TRBJ2-3; 8 bases align to TRBD2. CDR3 length: 15 amino acids. After removal of 3 bases from V and 4 bases from J, the junction contained 6 bases not matched to a gene. CDR1 and CDR2 (germline): SGHVS, FNYEAQ. CDR3 amino acids: CASSLGLVGSDTQYF. In nucleotides, the CDR3 is TGTGCCAGCAGCTTGGGACTAGTTGGATCAGATACGCAGTATTTT. The full variable domain, in which reference TRBV7-6 and TRBJ2-3 provide the parts outside the CDR3, is GAGVSQSPRYKVTKRGQDVALRCDPISGHVSLYWYRQALGQGPEFLTYFNYEAQQDKSGLPNDRFSAERPEGSISTLTIQRTEQRDSAMYRCASSLGLVGSDTQYFGPGTRLTVL.

The chain has TRBV28 and TRBJ1-5, with 8 positions matching TRBD1. Germline CDR1 reads MDHEN; CDR2 reads SYDVKM. Unmatched junction bases numbered 8, after V lost 5 bases and J lost 2 bases. This CDR3 comprises 16 residues. The CDR3: CASSRETGVGNQPQHF. The CDR3 DNA follows: TGTGCCAGCAGTCGAGAGACAGGGGTAGGCAATCAGCCCCAGCATTTT.

The chain carries TRBV6-6 and TRBJ1-2; D may be TRBD1 (6 bases). Germline loops: CDR1 MNHNY, CDR2 SVGAGI (reference sequence). This CDR3 spans 14 amino acids. The V gene lost 6 bases and the J gene lost 5 bases, with 16 bases spanning the gap. For the CDR3, the DNA is TGTGCCAGCAGCCCCCCTGGGGGCCCATATGGCTACACCTTC. Residues: CASSPPGGPYGYTF.

The chain uses TRBV24-1 and TRBJ1-6; perhaps TRBD1 as D (5 bases). Between the trimmed V and J ends, which lost 10 bases and 14 bases, there was a span of 14 bases. Germline CDR1 KGHDR, CDR2 SFDVKD. The CDR3 consists of 11 residues. The chain's CDR3 is CATVGGGSLHF. For the CDR3, the DNA is TGTGCCACGGTGGGGGGGGGTTCCCTCCACTTT.

The CDR3 DNA reads as TGTGCCAGCTCACCCCTAGGACAGGGTGGTAACTATGGCTACACCTTC. Its translation is CASSPLGQGGNYGYTF. The chain uses TRBV18 and TRBJ1-2; 8 positions agree with TRBD1. The length of the CDR3 is 16 residues. Trimming took 3 bases from V and 1 from J; bases not matched to a gene: 7. CDR1 and CDR2 from the germline V gene are KGHSH and LQKENI.

The V gene is TRBV4-2, the J gene TRBJ1-3, with TRBD1 matching 7 bases. Germline assignment: CDR1 LGHNA and CDR2 YNFKEQ. With V trimmed by 6 bases and J by 4 bases, 6 bases remained unmatched. This CDR3 region has 14 residues. The CDR3, as DNA: TGTGCCAGCAGAGCAGGGACAGTCGGAAACACCATATATTTT. Protein: CASRAGTVGNTIYF.

CDR3 sequence: CASSLPDATNEKLFF. The DNA of the CDR3 is TGTGCCAGCAGCCTCCCAGATGCAACTAATGAAAAACTGTTTTTT. This rearrangement joins TRBV28 to TRBJ1-4; no clear D gene. V shed 6 bases and J shed 0 bases, with 11 bases lying between them. CDR3 size: 15 residues. Looked up from germline, CDR1 is MDHEN and CDR2 is SYDVKM.

This clone was detected once. V is TRBV7-8 and J is TRBJ2-5, with TRBD2 matching 15 bases. V trimming: 5 bases; J trimming: 4 bases; junction bases outside the gene matches: 8. Germline V lookup: CDR1 SGHVS, CDR2 FQNEAQ. The CDR3 spans 17 residues. For the CDR3, the DNA is TGTGCCAGCAGCCGCGCCGGACTAGCGGGGGGGCGAGAGACCCAGTACTTC. As protein: CASSRAGLAGGRETQYF.

The rearrangement links TRBV5-4 to TRBJ2-5; 7 bases are a match to TRBD1. CDR1 is SGHNT, CDR2 YYREEE, per germline (reference sequence). The CDR3 is 15 amino acids. V dropped 4 bases and J dropped 2; count of bases not matched to a gene: 8. CDR3 region: CASSIRQGLQETQYF. The DNA for the CDR3 is TGTGCCAGCAGCATTAGACAGGGCCTTCAAGAGACCCAGTACTTC.

The chain employs TRBV10-3 and TRBJ2-2, with D perhaps TRBD2 (6 bases). This CDR3 has 13 residues. The V gene lost 6 bases and the J gene lost 2 bases, with 7 bases spanning the gap. Per germline, CDR1 ENHRY and CDR2 SYGVKD. CDR3 nucleotides: TGTGCCATCAGGGGACTTAACACCGGGGAGCTGTTTTTT. It specifies CAIRGLNTGELFF.